The sample holds a few counts of the clone carrying this T cell receptor (beta chain). Healthy individuals who donated bone marrow served as the donors. The CDR3 is made up of 14 amino acids. Trimming pared 3 bases from V and 11 bases from J, leaving 19 bases between. The germline V gene encodes CDR1 KGHSH and CDR2 LQKENI. This sample is part of a study of cytomegalovirus exposure and HLA in healthy donors. This PCR relied on a set of 60 Vbeta primers and 13 Jbeta primers. Generated by immunoSEQ multiplex PCR, the TCRdb table keeps only in-frame clones and is missing some. The sample records around 110,000 clones, around 62% being singletons.

This receptor was obtained from a woman in her thirties or forties in good health and CMV-seropositive. Sequencing was carried out using PBMCs. V is TRBV18 and J is TRBJ2-5; maybe TRBD2 (5 bases). The CDR3 nucleotides are TGTGCCAGCTCACCTATACCAGATTTCGGGGAGCAGTACTTC. The encoded protein is CASSPIPDFGEQYF.